Each of the 29 T cell receptor beta chains below was sequenced from the same sample in a study of blood T cell repertoires in COVID-19. Profiling relied on immunoSEQ multiplex PCR, and the TCRdb table lists in-frame clones only, not all of them. The profile shows about 100,000 clones, around three quarters of them singletons. The source material was peripheral blood. These receptors were collected from a man aged 50 or older who had recovered from COVID-19.

This chain links TRBV10-3 with TRBJ1-2; D is possibly TRBD1 (6 bases). The CDR3 extends over 13 amino acids. Deletions cut 2 bases from V and 6 bases from J, with 10 bases between. Per germline, CDR1 ENHRY and CDR2 SYGVKD. CDR3: CAISESQGNGYTF. The CDR3 DNA is TGTGCCATCAGTGAGAGTCAGGGGAATGGCTACACCTTC.

This chain uses TRBV5-1 with TRBJ1-1; perhaps TRBD1 as D (5 bases). The CDR3 is made up of 12 amino acids. Trimming stripped 4 bases from V and 6 bases from J, with 10 bases between. Germline V gene sequence: CDR1 SGHRS, CDR2 YFSETQ. The CDR3 bases are TGCGCCAGCAGCCCCCAAGGGGCTGAAGCTTTCTTT. It codes for CASSPQGAEAFF.

The chain joins TRBV5-1 to TRBJ2-1, with D uncertain. The CDR3 totals 15 residues. CDR1 and CDR2 from the germline V gene are SGHRS and YFSETQ. V was pared by 0 bases and J by 6 bases, with 13 bases between. The CDR3 DNA is TGCGCCAGCAGCTTGGGACTTACTGATAGCAATGAGCAGTTCTTC. Translating it yields CASSLGLTDSNEQFF.

The chain joins TRBV10-3 to TRBJ1-5; 8 nucleotides align to TRBD1. J lost 9 bases, V lost 3 bases, and 7 bases had no gene match. The CDR3 has 14 residues. CDR1 and CDR2 (germline): ENHRY, SYGVKD. For the CDR3, the DNA is TGTGCCATCAGTGATGACAGGGGAGTGCGGCCCCAGCATTTT. Its protein is CAISDDRGVRPQHF.

This clone came up a few times. The rearrangement links TRBV5-1 to TRBJ2-1, with no clear D. V dropped 1 base and J dropped 0 bases, with 14 bases sitting between them. The CDR3 runs 17 residues. The germline CDR1 and CDR2 sequences are SGHRS and YFSETQ. In DNA form, the CDR3 reads TGCGCCAGCAGCTTGTTTGGGCAGCAGAGCTCCTACAATGAGCAGTTCTTC. Residues: CASSLFGQQSSYNEQFF.

This clone is a singleton in its sample. The CDR3 reads CASSLRQSGNTIYF. The DNA of the CDR3 is TGTGCCAGCAGCCTCCGACAGAGTGGAAACACCATATATTTT. The chain links TRBV11-2 to TRBJ1-3; a possible D gene is TRBD1 (5 bases). Trimming cost V 5 bases and J 3 bases, with 11 bases left between them. CDR1 is SGHAT and CDR2 is FQNNGV in the germline V gene. The CDR3 is 14 amino acids. Together with reference TRBV11-2 and TRBJ1-3, the CDR3 gives the full variable domain: EAGVAQSPRYKIIEKRQSVAFWCNPISGHATLYWYQQILGQGPKLLIQFQNNGVVDDSQLPKDRFSAERLKGVDSTLKIQPAKLEDSAVYLCASSLRQSGNTIYFGEGSWLTVV.

This clone came up a few times. CDR3: CASSPRRGGDGYTF. The CDR3 DNA reads TGTGCCAGCAGCCCCCGGAGAGGAGGGGATGGCTACACCTTC. The chain couples TRBV3-1 (or the pseudogene TRBV3-2) to TRBJ1-2, with D perhaps TRBD1 (5 bases). The germline gives CDR1 LGHDT, CDR2 YNNKEL (reference sequence). Trimming took 4 bases from V and 6 from J, leaving 15 bases between them. The CDR3 contains 14 residues.

The genes are TRBV10-3 and TRBJ1-1, with no clear D. The CDR3 totals 13 residues. Trimming stripped 3 bases from V and 10 bases from J, with 15 bases between. CDR1 and CDR2 (germline): ENHRY, SYGVKD. This chain's CDR3 is CAISDRLEVAAFF. CDR3 sequence (DNA): TGTGCCATCAGTGACAGGCTGGAGGTCGCAGCTTTCTTT.

The genes are TRBV6-6 and TRBJ2-7; tentative D call: TRBD1 (6 bases). Germline CDR1 MNHNY, CDR2 SVGAGI (reference sequence). The CDR3 loop spans 15 amino acids. Trimming took off 7 bases at V and 2 bases at J, with 18 bases between the two ends. The CDR3 region has the DNA TGTGCCAGCACTTATACAGGGTCTGGGACCTACGAGCAGTACTTC. It yields the protein CASTYTGSGTYEQYF.

This clone was counted a single time. The chain uses TRBV5-8 and TRBJ2-2; 10 nucleotides align to TRBD1. Germline-derived CDR1 and CDR2 are SGHTS and YDEGEE. This CDR3 contains 16 residues. The junction had 4 bases not matched to a gene; V was cut back by 1 base and J by 4 bases. CDR3 nucleotides: TGTGCCAGCAGCTTGTGGGGACAGGGGACCACCGGGGAGCTGTTTTTT. It specifies CASSLWGQGTTGELFF.

This chain joins TRBV10-3 and TRBJ2-5, with 13 bases that match TRBD2. The CDR3 has 17 amino acids. V dropped 2 bases and J dropped 2; count of bases not matched to a gene: 5. Germline V gene lookup returns CDR1 ENHRY and CDR2 SYGVKD. Here the CDR3 DNA reads TGTGCCATCAGTGAGGGACTAGCGGGAGTCCCGCAAGAGACCCAGTACTTC. This gives the protein CAISEGLAGVPQETQYF.

The CDR3, as DNA: TGTGCCAGCAGCCCCCCCCGGCAGGGAGGCACTGAAGCTTTCTTT. This gives the protein CASSPPRQGGTEAFF. The V call is TRBV5-4, the J call TRBJ1-1, with D possibly TRBD1 on 5 matching bases. The CDR3 has 15 amino acids. The V end lost 4 bases, the J end lost 4 bases, and 17 bases lay between the germline ends. Germline lookup yields CDR1 SGHNT and CDR2 YYREEE (reference sequence).

The genes are TRBV6-5 and TRBJ1-2, with D uncertain. Trimming pared 8 bases from V and 2 bases from J, leaving 9 bases between. This CDR3 spans 12 amino acids. Germline V gene data show CDR1 as MNHEY and CDR2 as SVGAGI. CDR3 amino acids: CASVGINYGYTF. In DNA form, the CDR3 reads TGTGCCAGCGTCGGGATAAACTATGGCTACACCTTC.

The rearrangement links TRBV6-5 to TRBJ2-3; possibly TRBD1 for D (5 bases). The germline gives CDR1 MNHEY, CDR2 SVGAGI. This CDR3 comprises 13 residues. The ends were cut back, 6 bases at V and 6 bases at J, with 13 bases in the middle. CDR3 loop: CASRRGKRDTQYF. In nucleotides, the CDR3 is TGTGCCAGCAGAAGGGGTAAACGGGATACGCAGTATTTT.

The chain carries TRBV19 and TRBJ2-2, with 9 bases matching TRBD2. Germline CDR1 reads LNHDA; CDR2 reads SQIVND (reference sequence). The CDR3 length is 16 residues. V lost 5 bases and J lost 4; bases outside the gene matches: 8. CDR3 loop: CASSPTAGGGTGELFF. The DNA for the CDR3 is TGTGCCAGTAGTCCCACAGCGGGAGGAGGCACCGGGGAGCTGTTTTTT.

The chain couples TRBV6-5 to TRBJ2-7, with D perhaps TRBD2 (6 bases). Germline V gene data show CDR1 as MNHEY and CDR2 as SVGAGI. Trimming stripped 7 bases from V and 2 bases from J, with 15 bases between. The CDR3 consists of 14 residues. The CDR3 sequence: CASKRGRGTYEQYF. CDR3 sequence (DNA): TGTGCCAGCAAGCGAGGGCGGGGTACCTACGAGCAGTACTTC.

The CDR3 nucleotides read TGTGCCAGCAGCTCCGCCGTGGCAGGGCCCTATGGCTACACCTTC. Residues: CASSSAVAGPYGYTF. V usage is TRBV7-6 and J usage is TRBJ1-2; D perhaps matches TRBD1 (5 bases). The CDR3 runs 15 residues. V lost 4 bases, J lost 4 bases, and 16 bases lay in between. Germline V gives CDR1 SGHVS, CDR2 FNYEAQ.

J is TRBJ2-7 and V is TRBV9; 9 bases match TRBD1. CDR1 and CDR2 (germline): SGDLS, YYNGEE. Unmatched junction bases numbered 10, after V lost 3 bases and J lost 0 bases. CDR3 length: 17 amino acids. The CDR3 region has the DNA TGTGCCAGCAGCGGACCCCAAAGGACAGGGGCCTCCTACGAGCAGTACTTC. Translated: CASSGPQRTGASYEQYF.

The V gene is TRBV19, the J gene TRBJ2-1; 7 positions agree with TRBD1. This CDR3 has 14 residues. The V and J ends lost 7 bases and 0 bases, in that order; junction bases with no gene match: 3. CDR1 and CDR2 from the germline V gene are LNHDA and SQIVND (reference sequence). DNA for the CDR3: TGTGCCAGTACGAGGGACAGCTCCTACAATGAGCAGTTCTTC. Amino acid sequence: CASTRDSSYNEQFF.

The rearrangement uses TRBV19 and TRBJ1-5; 8 bases match TRBD1. The CDR3 is 13 amino acids. Germline lookup yields CDR1 LNHDA and CDR2 SQIVND (reference sequence). The ends lost 5 bases at V and 15 bases at J; junction bases unmatched: 12. As DNA, the CDR3 is TGTGCCAGTAGTGATCAGTATGACAGGGGACGGCATTTT. Translation: CASSDQYDRGRHF.

J is TRBJ1-2 and V is TRBV24-1; D remains unclear. The CDR3 has 12 amino acids. Trimming pared 4 bases from V and 13 bases from J, leaving 15 bases between. The germline V gene has CDR1 KGHDR and CDR2 SFDVKD. CDR3 protein: CATSEGSRRVTF. In nucleotides, the CDR3 is TGTGCCACCAGTGAGGGCAGCCGGCGTGTCACCTTC.

This chain uses TRBV27 with TRBJ1-6, with D possibly matching TRBD1 (5 bases). The CDR3 has 16 amino acids. V was cut by 3 bases and J by 7 bases, with 16 bases left in between. Germline V CDR1 and CDR2: MNHEY, SMNVEV (reference sequence). CDR3 DNA: TGTGCCAGCAGTTTCCGCCCGGCAGGGTCGAATTCACCCCTCCACTTT. It codes for CASSFRPAGSNSPLHF.

V gene TRBV6-5 combines with J gene TRBJ1-1; TRBD1 agrees at 8 bases. The CDR3 has 15 residues. Germline CDR1 MNHEY, CDR2 SVGAGI. J lost 5 bases, V lost 4 bases, and 9 bases had no gene match. The CDR3: CASSFGQGYVTEAFF. DNA of the CDR3: TGTGCCAGCAGTTTCGGACAGGGCTACGTTACTGAAGCTTTCTTT.

V usage is TRBV20-1 and J usage is TRBJ1-2, with D maybe TRBD1 (6 bases). There are 11 residues in the CDR3. Germline CDR1 reads DFQATT; CDR2 reads SNEGSKA (reference sequence). The CDR3 sequence is CSGTGNYGYTF. In nucleotides, the CDR3 is TGCAGCGGCACAGGGAACTATGGCTACACCTTC.

This clone was observed a handful of times. The chain has TRBV2 and TRBJ1-4, with TRBD1 matching 8 bases. This CDR3 is 13 amino acids long. The V and J ends lost 6 bases and 8 bases, in that order; junction bases with no gene match: 5. The germline CDR1 and CDR2 sequences are SNHLY and FYNNEI. CDR3 nucleotides: TGTGCCAGCAGCGGACAGGGTAGGGAAAAACTGTTTTTT. Its translation: CASSGQGREKLFF.

The V gene is TRBV6-5, the J gene TRBJ1-3, with a tentative D call TRBD1 (6 bases). The CDR3 has 15 amino acids. V shed 6 bases and J shed 3 bases, with 15 bases lying between them. Germline-derived CDR1 and CDR2 are MNHEY and SVGAGI. CDR3 region: CASRGTGQGGNTIYF. The CDR3 nucleotides are TGTGCCAGCAGAGGTACAGGGCAGGGTGGAAACACCATATATTTT.

This chain links TRBV5-4 with TRBJ2-3; 7 bases are a match to TRBD1. The CDR3 sequence is 15 residues long. Germline CDR1 and CDR2: SGHNT and YYREEE (reference sequence). The V gene end was trimmed by 2 bases and the J gene end by 1 base; junction bases not matched to a gene: 4. CDR3 nucleotide sequence: TGTGCCAGCAGCTTCTCCCAGGGGGGCACAGATACGCAGTATTTT. It encodes CASSFSQGGTDTQYF.

The rearrangement uses TRBV15 and TRBJ2-7, with 7 bases fitting TRBD1. Unmatched junction bases numbered 16, after V lost 5 bases and J lost 6 bases. The CDR3 is made up of 16 amino acids. Germline loops: CDR1 LNHNV, CDR2 YYDKDF (reference sequence). The CDR3 nucleotides are TGTGCCACCAGCGGAGCACGTGAGGGGGCCGAGGCCGAGCAGTACTTC. Translation gives CATSGAREGAEAEQYF.

The chain is built from TRBV10-2 and TRBJ2-7; a weak D match, TRBD1 (6 bases). Germline V lookup: CDR1 WSHSY, CDR2 SAAADI. This CDR3 is 13 amino acids long. The V and J ends lost 6 bases and 5 bases respectively, with 14 bases between them. CDR3 nucleotide sequence: TGCGCCAGCAGCAACAGGGTTTTGGACGAGCAGTACTTC. Its protein product is CASSNRVLDEQYF.